This note documents a single TCR beta chain sequence. Its antigen is as yet unknown. This sample was included in a study of cytomegalovirus exposure and HLA in healthy donors. Study background: The 95 to 150 validation repertoires used a platform that matched the one used for the 550 to 800 first-cohort repertoires, as a later analysis reported.

The CDR3 has 17 residues. Trimming cost V 1 base and J 7 bases; bases outside gene matches: 11. CDR1 is MNHNS and CDR2 is SASEGT in the germline V gene. The study's findings and limits: It was reported that the classifier diagnosed cytomegalovirus status with high specificity and sensitivity in both the original and validation cohorts. Generally TCR sequences proved uncommon, though certain public TCRs appeared in numerous donors. The study designated 150 to 200 TCR beta chains cytomegalovirus-associated.

Profiling relied on immunoSEQ multiplex PCR, and the TCRdb table lists in-frame clones only, not all of them. Among 120,000 to 150,000 clones listed, more than 85% were seen once. This chain connects TRBV6-1 to TRBJ2-7, with TRBD2 matching over 12 bases. This TCR was recovered from a man aged 18-30 years in good health and CMV-seronegative. The sequenced sample consisted of PBMCs. CDR3 loop: CASSEVSSGGVAREQYF. The DNA for the CDR3 is TGTGCCAGCAGTGAAGTGTCTAGCGGGGGGGTCGCAAGGGAGCAGTACTTC.